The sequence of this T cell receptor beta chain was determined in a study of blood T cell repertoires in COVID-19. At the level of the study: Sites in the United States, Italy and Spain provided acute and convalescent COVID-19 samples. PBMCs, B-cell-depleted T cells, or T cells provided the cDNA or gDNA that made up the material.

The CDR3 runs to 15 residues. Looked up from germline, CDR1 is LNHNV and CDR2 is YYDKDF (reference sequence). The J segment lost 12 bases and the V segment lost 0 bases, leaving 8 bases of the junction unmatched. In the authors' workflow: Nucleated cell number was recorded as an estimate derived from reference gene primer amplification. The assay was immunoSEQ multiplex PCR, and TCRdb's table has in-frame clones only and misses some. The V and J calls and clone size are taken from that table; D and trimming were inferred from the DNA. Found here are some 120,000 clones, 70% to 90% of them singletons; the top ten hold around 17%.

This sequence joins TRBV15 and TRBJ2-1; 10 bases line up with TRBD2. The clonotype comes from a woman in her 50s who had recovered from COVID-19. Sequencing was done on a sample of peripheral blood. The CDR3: CATSRDPASGSLQFF. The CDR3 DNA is TGTGCCACCAGCAGAGATCCGGCTAGCGGGAGTTTGCAGTTCTTC. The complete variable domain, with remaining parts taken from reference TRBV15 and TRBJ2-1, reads DAMVIQNPRYQVTQFGKPVTLSCSQTLNHNVMYWYQQKSSQAPKLLFHYYDKDFNNEADTPDNFQSRRPNTSFCFLDIRSPGLGDTAMYLCATSRDPASGSLQFFGPGTRLTVL.